Listed here is a single T cell receptor beta chain. This record belongs to a study of shared clonotypes between healthy human individuals. The length of the CDR3 is 15 residues. CDR1 and CDR2 (germline): SNHLY, FYNNEI. With 4 bases removed from V and 0 bases from J, the gap between germline ends came to 9 bases. Sequencing used immunoSEQ multiplex PCR; TCRdb keeps in-frame clones, though not all of them. Here the sample spans 600,000 to 750,000 clones, about 78% being singletons. All donors were healthy HIV-negative adults lacking recent acute infections or vaccinations. The sample was memory CD4+ T cells sorted from blood. The subset here: CD45RA-negative fraction. The clonotype originates from a woman in her 30s in good health. The genes are TRBV2 and TRBJ1-4, with D uncertain. The CDR3 protein is CASSVDIATNEKLFF. CDR3 DNA: TGTGCCAGCAGTGTTGATATTGCAACTAATGAAAAACTGTTTTTT.